The 7 T cell receptor beta chains in this list originate from one sample, sequenced in a study of early T cells in non-severe SARS-CoV-2 infection. TCRdb reprocessed the 5' RACE reads via MiXCR and lists one record per CDR3 protein. In the table there are about 50,000 distinct CDR3 sequences, around 10% of which are singletons. The sequenced material came from whole blood. The receptors stem from an adult who was a healthcare worker with PCR-confirmed SARS-CoV-2 infection or an uninfected control (not recorded which).

The J gene is TRBJ2-1, the V gene TRBV6-5, with D possibly matching TRBD2 (5 bases). The CDR3 length is 14 residues. Germline CDR1 and CDR2: MNHEY and SVGAGI. Trimming removed 5 bases at V and 7 bases at J, with 15 bases between. The CDR3 DNA reads TGTGCCAGCAGTCGGCTTGAGACTAATAATGAGCAGTTCTTC. Encoded protein: CASSRLETNNEQFF.

This clonotype was counted between two and nine times. The chain combines TRBV7-9 with TRBJ1-5; D gene ambiguous. Per the germline V gene, CDR1 is SEHNR and CDR2 is FQNEAQ (reference sequence). The CDR3 loop spans 13 amino acids. V was trimmed by 2 bases and J by 5 bases, leaving 7 bases between them. The DNA of the CDR3 is TGTGCCAGCAGCTTAACTAGTGATCAGCCCCAGCATTTT. This codes for CASSLTSDQPQHF.

This clonotype was found many times. This chain joins TRBV3-1 and TRBJ2-5; 8 positions agree with TRBD1. Germline CDR1 and CDR2: LGHDT and YNNKEL (reference sequence). CDR3 length: 15 residues. Trimming at V came to 0 bases and at J to 1 base, leaving 1 base not matched to a gene. CDR3 amino acids: CASSQDGQGQETQYF. CDR3 bases: TGTGCCAGCAGCCAAGATGGACAGGGCCAAGAGACCCAGTACTTC.

This clonotype was detected only a few times. The genes are TRBV30 and TRBJ2-4; possibly TRBD2 for D (5 bases). The CDR3 runs to 18 residues. Trimming took 4 bases from V and 2 from J, leaving 24 bases between them. Germline V gives CDR1 GTSNPN, CDR2 SVGIG (reference sequence). The CDR3 region has the DNA TGTGCCTGGAAGATGAGGGCCGGGCTAGAACTAACCAAAAACATTCAGTACTTC. Its translation is CAWKMRAGLELTKNIQYF.

The J gene is TRBJ2-7, the V gene TRBV20-1; 14 bases map to TRBD2. The CDR3 length is 11 residues. The germline V gene has CDR1 DFQATT and CDR2 SNEGSKA (reference sequence). Losses at the gene ends were 7 bases for V and 7 bases for J; bases not matched to a gene: 0. The CDR3 bases are TGCAGTGGACTAGCGGGAGGGGAGCAGTACTTC. Its translation: CSGLAGGEQYF.

Many counts were recorded for this clonotype. The rearrangement links TRBV7-9 to TRBJ2-5; 7 bases agree with TRBD1. Trimming at V came to 6 bases and at J to 7 bases, leaving 5 bases not matched to a gene. Germline V gene sequence: CDR1 SEHNR, CDR2 FQNEAQ (reference sequence). The CDR3 has 12 amino acids. CDR3 sequence: CASRGTAGTQYF. DNA for the CDR3: TGTGCCAGCAGAGGGACAGCAGGGACCCAGTACTTC.

This clonotype was counted between two and nine times. The chain recombines TRBV7-6 with TRBJ2-4; D unclear. CDR3 length: 14 residues. Trimming pared 1 base from V and 4 bases from J, leaving 8 bases between. In germline, CDR1 is SGHVS, CDR2 FNYEAQ. The CDR3 DNA sequence: TGTGCCAGCAGCTTAGATACCCGAAAAAACATTCAGTACTTC. Its translation is CASSLDTRKNIQYF.